This entry concerns a single TCR beta chain. Its antigen is not identified. Per the germline V gene, CDR1 is MDHEN and CDR2 is SYDVKM. J lost 7 bases, V lost 5 bases, and 8 bases had no gene match. CDR3 length: 14 residues. Amplification used 60 Vbeta primers and 13 Jbeta primers. Original processing notes: Unique TCR beta chains totaled some 80 million in a later count, with around 10 million of them shared. Assay used: immunoSEQ multiplex PCR; TCRdb lists only in-frame clones, some missing. V and J calls plus clone size are reproduced from that table; the DNA served to infer D and trimming. Of 130,000 to 150,000 clones listed, around 77% were seen once; the top ten hold less than 8%. These data come from a study of cytomegalovirus exposure and HLA in healthy donors. For the study at large: Some 85 million unique TCRs from HLA-typed donors were held in an early data release.

Findings and caveats of the study: Reportedly, TCR beta sequences accurately predicted HLA-A and HLA-B alleles in most subjects. Overall, some 160 TCR beta chains were annotated as cytomegalovirus-associated.

V and J are TRBV28 and TRBJ2-4; 7 positions agree with TRBD2. The material sequenced was PBMCs. This clonotype originated in a woman between 40 and 55 years old in good health and CMV-seropositive. CDR3 protein: CASSGGDLWNIQYF. The CDR3, as DNA: TGTGCCAGCAGTGGGGGGGACTTGTGGAACATTCAGTACTTC.